One and the same sample provided the 28 T cell receptor beta chains below, sequenced in a study of T cell responses to AZD1222 COVID-19 vaccine. TCRdb's copy holds only in-frame clones and misses some; the assay was immunoSEQ multiplex PCR. The sample shows about 180,000 clones, about nine tenths of them seen only once. Sequences were derived from peripheral blood, sampled 28 days after the second AZD1222 dose. These receptors were obtained from an adult who received the AZD1222 COVID-19 vaccine.

The chain joins TRBV5-6 to TRBJ1-6; D ambiguous. The V end was cut by 4 bases, the J end by 5 bases, with 10 bases between. This CDR3 is 14 amino acids long. Germline-derived CDR1 and CDR2 are SGHDT and YYEEEE. This CDR3 is CASSARTNNSPLHF. The CDR3 nucleotides are TGTGCCAGCAGCGCCCGGACCAATAATTCACCCCTCCACTTT.

V gene TRBV27 combines with J gene TRBJ2-2; TRBD1 agrees at 8 bases. This CDR3 spans 18 amino acids. V lost 3 bases to trimming and J lost 3 bases; unmatched junction nucleotides: 12. Looked up from germline, CDR1 is MNHEY and CDR2 is SMNVEV (reference sequence). The CDR3 protein is CASSFFQGADVDTGELFF. Written as DNA, the CDR3 is TGTGCCAGCAGTTTCTTCCAGGGGGCGGATGTGGACACCGGGGAGCTGTTTTTT.

This clone was counted once. The chain uses TRBV14 and TRBJ1-2; 10 bases fit TRBD1. After removal of 4 bases from V and 7 bases from J, the junction contained 6 bases not matched to a gene. Germline-derived CDR1 and CDR2 are SGHDN and FVKESK. This CDR3 is 14 amino acids long. In nucleotides, the CDR3 is TGTGCCAGCAGCCTCCGGACAGGGGGAATTGGCTACACCTTC. This translates into CASSLRTGGIGYTF.

This chain connects TRBV5-4 to TRBJ2-3, with a weak D call TRBD2 (5 bases). This CDR3 contains 14 residues. With 1 base removed from V and 1 base from J, the gap between germline ends came to 7 bases. CDR1 is SGHNT, CDR2 YYREEE, per germline (reference sequence). The CDR3 spells CASSLIGGTDTQYF. For the CDR3, the DNA is TGTGCCAGCAGCTTGATCGGGGGCACAGATACGCAGTATTTT.

This clone was picked up one time. This chain joins TRBV27 and TRBJ1-3; 9 positions agree with TRBD1. V dropped 5 bases and J dropped 4; count of bases not matched to a gene: 6. CDR3 size: 15 residues. Germline V gives CDR1 MNHEY, CDR2 SMNVEV (reference sequence). CDR3 in DNA: TGTGCCAGCAGTCTCGGGACAGGGATCGGAAACACCATATATTTT. As protein: CASSLGTGIGNTIYF.

This chain uses TRBV18 with TRBJ1-1; D uncertain. The germline V gene has CDR1 KGHSH and CDR2 LQKENI. V shed 4 bases and J shed 5 bases, with 11 bases lying between them. The CDR3 consists of 13 residues. The CDR3 region has the DNA TGTGCCAGCTCACGGGCAACGGGGACTGAAGCTTTCTTT. This encodes CASSRATGTEAFF. Full variable domain (rest looked up from reference TRBV18 and TRBJ1-1): NAGVMQNPRHLVRRRGQEARLRCSPMKGHSHVYWYRQLPEEGLKFMVYLQKENIIDESGMPKERFSAEFPKEGPSILRIQQVVRGDSAAYFCASSRATGTEAFFGQGTRLTVV.

This clone is a singleton in its sample. The V gene is TRBV5-1, the J gene TRBJ2-3; TRBD2 agrees at 15 bases. Looked up from germline, CDR1 is SGHRS and CDR2 is YFSETQ. This CDR3 is 18 amino acids long. Germline trimming cut 3 bases from V and 1 base from J; bases unmatched to any gene: 6. The CDR3, as DNA: TGCGCCAGCAGCTCCGGGACTAGCGGGGGGCTTGGCACAGATACGCAGTATTTT. Its protein product is CASSSGTSGGLGTDTQYF. The whole variable domain, remainder taken from reference TRBV5-1 and TRBJ2-3, is KAGVTQTPRYLIKTRGQQVTLSCSPISGHRSVSWYQQTPGQGLQFLFEYFSETQRNKGNFPGRFSGRQFSNSRSEMNVSTLELGDSALYLCASSSGTSGGLGTDTQYFGPGTRLTVL.

The chain recombines TRBV2 with TRBJ2-3, with a weak D call TRBD2 (7 bases). Trimming removed 6 bases at V and 4 bases at J, with 20 bases between. This CDR3 is 16 amino acids long. Germline V gene data show CDR1 as SNHLY and CDR2 as FYNNEI. CDR3 nucleotides: TGTGCCAGCAGACCCTTGGGGGGGCGCAGCCCAGATACGCAGTATTTT. Its translation: CASRPLGGRSPDTQYF.

This clone was counted a few times. This chain uses TRBV2 with TRBJ2-7; D is unresolved. In germline, CDR1 is SNHLY, CDR2 FYNNEI. The CDR3 is 14 amino acids. Deletions cut 3 bases from V and 3 bases from J, with 12 bases between. The CDR3 is CASSDRDAVYEQYF. In nucleotides, the CDR3 is TGTGCCAGCAGTGATCGTGACGCAGTCTACGAGCAGTACTTC.

This sequence joins TRBV6-5 and TRBJ1-2; D is ambiguous. The V end lost 6 bases, the J end lost 3 bases, and 14 bases lay between the germline ends. Looked up from germline, CDR1 is MNHEY and CDR2 is SVGAGI. The CDR3 contains 14 residues. In nucleotides, the CDR3 is TGTGCCAGCAGCCTACATTATAGGGACTATGGCTACACCTTC. This gives the protein CASSLHYRDYGYTF.

This clone appeared a few times. This chain joins TRBV7-9 and TRBJ2-2, with D tentatively TRBD2 (5 bases). Germline V gene lookup returns CDR1 SEHNR and CDR2 FQNEAQ (reference sequence). V lost 5 bases to trimming and J lost 8 bases, with 12 bases between them. This CDR3 contains 13 residues. CDR3 nucleotides: TGTGCCAGCAGCCCCCAAGCGGCAGGGGAGCTGTTTTTT. It codes for CASSPQAAGELFF. Supplemented by reference TRBV7-9 and TRBJ2-2, the full variable domain reads DTGVSQNPRHKITKRGQNVTFRCDPISEHNRLYWYRQTLGQGPEFLTYFQNEAQLEKSRLLSDRFSAERPKGSFSTLEIQRTEQGDSAMYLCASSPQAAGELFFGEGSRLTVL.

The CDR3 nucleotides are TGTGCCAGCAGCTTAGGGAGCGAGAGCTCCTACAATGAGCAGTTCTTC. Its translation is CASSLGSESSYNEQFF. The rearrangement links TRBV7-9 to TRBJ2-1; D uncertain. Trimming removed 1 base from V and 0 bases from J, with 10 bases in between. CDR3 length equals 16 residues. Germline lookup yields CDR1 SEHNR and CDR2 FQNEAQ (reference sequence).

The chain recombines TRBV9 with TRBJ2-5; TRBD2 is a possible D gene (5 bases). Trimming shortened V by 4 bases and J by 4 bases, and 14 bases separated the two germline ends. The germline gives CDR1 SGDLS, CDR2 YYNGEE. The CDR3 covers 14 residues. The CDR3 loop reads CASSPRDWSETQYF. The CDR3 bases are TGTGCCAGCAGCCCTCGGGATTGGTCAGAGACCCAGTACTTC.

The rearrangement joins TRBV10-3 to TRBJ1-1; D unclear. The CDR3 contains 15 residues. Germline V gene sequence: CDR1 ENHRY, CDR2 SYGVKD. V was shortened by 2 bases and J by 1 base, with 11 bases between the two germline ends. The CDR3 region has the DNA TGTGCCATCAGTGAGGAAAGAATGGAGAACACTGAAGCTTTCTTT. Its translation is CAISEERMENTEAFF.

The V gene is TRBV6-1, the J gene TRBJ1-2, with D possibly TRBD1 on 6 matching bases. V was trimmed by 4 bases and J by 5 bases, leaving 26 bases between them. The CDR3 loop spans 18 amino acids. Germline V gives CDR1 MNHNS, CDR2 SASEGT. This CDR3 is CASSAGFLQGGGWYGYTF. CDR3 in DNA: TGTGCCAGCAGTGCGGGTTTCTTACAGGGTGGAGGATGGTATGGCTACACCTTC.

The chain has TRBV7-8 and TRBJ2-7; D tentatively fits TRBD1 or TRBD2 (6 bases each). V was clipped by 1 base and J by 2 bases, with 12 bases between them. This CDR3 has 15 amino acids. Germline assignment: CDR1 SGHVS and CDR2 FQNEAQ. Here the CDR3 reads CASSLDPGAAYEQYF. For the CDR3, the DNA is TGTGCCAGCAGCTTAGACCCGGGGGCAGCCTACGAGCAGTACTTC.

V is TRBV19 and J is TRBJ2-7; TRBD1 matches at 8 bases. In germline, CDR1 is LNHDA, CDR2 SQIVND (reference sequence). This CDR3 spans 14 amino acids. Trimming at V came to 6 bases and at J to 6 bases, leaving 10 bases not matched to a gene. In DNA, the CDR3 is TGTGCCAGTAGCTTGACGGACAGGGTAATCGAGCAGTACTTC. Its protein product is CASSLTDRVIEQYF.

CDR3 sequence: CASSLADGFQPQHF. The CDR3 DNA sequence: TGTGCCAGCAGCTTAGCGGACGGGTTCCAGCCCCAGCATTTT. The V call is TRBV7-9, the J call TRBJ1-5; no clear D gene. Between the trimmed V and J ends, which lost 0 bases and 7 bases, there was a span of 10 bases. CDR3 length: 14 residues. The germline V gene encodes CDR1 SEHNR and CDR2 FQNEAQ (reference sequence).

This chain links TRBV18 with TRBJ2-7; D call uncertain. The CDR3 covers 13 residues. Trimming removed 3 bases at V and 2 bases at J, with 8 bases between. Germline-derived CDR1 and CDR2 are KGHSH and LQKENI. In DNA form, the CDR3 reads TGTGCCAGCTCACCGACCCACACCTACGAGCAGTACTTC. Protein product: CASSPTHTYEQYF.

The table lists this clone with a count of one. The J gene is TRBJ1-1, the V gene TRBV13, with no clear D. The CDR3 consists of 12 residues. V lost 2 bases and J lost 7, with 8 bases in between. Germline V CDR1 and CDR2: PRHDT, FYEKMQ (reference sequence). CDR3 region: CASSLMRVEAFF. Written as DNA, the CDR3 is TGTGCCAGCAGCTTAATGAGGGTTGAAGCTTTCTTT.

The chain combines TRBV6-5 with TRBJ1-1; D not resolved. The CDR3 contains 11 residues. The germline gives CDR1 MNHEY, CDR2 SVGAGI. Trimming removed 6 bases from V and 2 bases from J, with 4 bases in between. CDR3 nucleotide sequence: TGTGCCAGCAGAATAAACACTGAAGCTTTCTTT. This translates into CASRINTEAFF.

This chain connects TRBV18 to TRBJ2-6, with 7 bases lining up with TRBD1. The CDR3 is 18 residues long. The germline V gene encodes CDR1 KGHSH and CDR2 LQKENI. The junction had 8 bases not matched to a gene; V was cut back by 2 bases and J by 1 base. This chain's CDR3 is CASSPNRLQGSGANVLTF. The CDR3 bases are TGTGCCAGCTCACCAAACCGCCTACAGGGGTCTGGGGCCAACGTCCTGACTTTC.

The rearrangement joins TRBV5-1 to TRBJ2-3; tentatively, D is TRBD1 (6 bases). Trimming took 4 bases from V and 2 from J, leaving 14 bases between them. This CDR3 has 15 residues. Germline V CDR1 and CDR2: SGHRS, YFSETQ. DNA of the CDR3: TGCGCCAGCAGCGTAGGACAGCCCTACACAGATACGCAGTATTTT. Translating gives CASSVGQPYTDTQYF.

The chain recombines TRBV30 with TRBJ1-1; D call uncertain. Germline V lookup: CDR1 GTSNPN, CDR2 SVGIG (reference sequence). Trimming removed 2 bases from V and 2 bases from J, with 12 bases in between. The CDR3 loop spans 14 amino acids. CDR3 sequence reads: CAWSRRHGNTEAFF. The CDR3 region has the DNA TGTGCCTGGAGTCGAAGGCACGGTAACACTGAAGCTTTCTTT.

This clone appeared once. This CDR3 is CASKDWQLNTEAFF. DNA of the CDR3: TGTGCCAGTAAGGATTGGCAGTTGAACACTGAAGCTTTCTTT. The chain uses TRBV19 and TRBJ1-1; D is unresolved. This CDR3 is 14 amino acids long. Germline V CDR1 and CDR2: LNHDA, SQIVND (reference sequence). V gave up 7 bases and J gave up 0 bases, with 12 bases separating them.

This clone has a single count. The chain links TRBV7-2 to TRBJ2-2; D remains ambiguous. In germline, CDR1 is SGHTA, CDR2 FQGNSA. Trimming took off 2 bases at V and 0 bases at J, with 7 bases between the two ends. This CDR3 is built from 15 residues. Here the CDR3 reads CASSLTLANTGELFF. DNA of the CDR3: TGTGCCAGCAGCTTAACTCTTGCGAACACCGGGGAGCTGTTTTTT.

The chain combines TRBV7-3 with TRBJ2-3; TRBD2 matches 14 bases. CDR1 and CDR2 from the germline V gene are SGHTA and FQGTGA. After removal of 4 bases from V and 6 bases from J, the junction contained 3 bases not matched to a gene. The CDR3 is 15 residues long. The CDR3 coding sequence is TGTGCCAGCAGCTCGGGACTAGCGGGAGCCGATACGCAGTATTTT. Its protein product is CASSSGLAGADTQYF. Complete variable domain (other parts from reference TRBV7-3 and TRBJ2-3): GAGVSQTPSNKVTEKGKYVELRCDPISGHTALYWYRQSLGQGPEFLIYFQGTGAADDSGLPNDRFFAVRPEGSVSTLKIQRTERGDSAVYLCASSSGLAGADTQYFGPGTRLTVL.

The J gene is TRBJ1-1, the V gene TRBV6-5; D possibly corresponds to TRBD1 (5 bases). Trimming cost V 3 bases and J 7 bases, with 15 bases left between them. CDR1 is MNHEY, CDR2 SVGAGI, per germline. The CDR3 spans 14 residues. The CDR3 spells CASSYRDGGLEAFF. For the CDR3, the DNA is TGTGCCAGCAGTTATCGGGACGGTGGACTTGAAGCTTTCTTT.